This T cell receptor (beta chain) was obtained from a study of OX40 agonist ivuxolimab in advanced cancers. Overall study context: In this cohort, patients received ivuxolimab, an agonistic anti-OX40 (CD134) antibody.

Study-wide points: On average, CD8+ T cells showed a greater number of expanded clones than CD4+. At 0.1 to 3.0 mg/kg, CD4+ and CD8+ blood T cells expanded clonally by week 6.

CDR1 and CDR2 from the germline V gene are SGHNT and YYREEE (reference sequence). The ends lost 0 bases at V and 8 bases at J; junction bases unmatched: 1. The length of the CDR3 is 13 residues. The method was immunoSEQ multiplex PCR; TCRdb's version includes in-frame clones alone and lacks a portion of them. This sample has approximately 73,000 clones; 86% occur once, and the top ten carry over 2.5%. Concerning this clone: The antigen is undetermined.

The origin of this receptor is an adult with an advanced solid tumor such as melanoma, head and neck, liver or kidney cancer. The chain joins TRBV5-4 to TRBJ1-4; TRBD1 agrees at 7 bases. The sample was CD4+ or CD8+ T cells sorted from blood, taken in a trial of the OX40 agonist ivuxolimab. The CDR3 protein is CASSLDRGEKLFF. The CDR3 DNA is TGTGCCAGCAGCTTGGACAGGGGAGAAAAACTGTTTTTT.